This is a list of T cell receptor beta chains from one sample in a study of sequential checkpoint blockade in melanoma. The repertoire was sequenced with immunoSEQ multiplex PCR; TCRdb's copy has only in-frame clones and lacks some. The table has roughly 31,000 clones, 65% to 90% seen once. This material consisted of CD8+ T cells sorted from blood (inferred from file names), taken from a patient given nivolumab and ipilimumab in sequence. The source is a human donor with melanoma. CDR3s include the opening cysteine and the closing phenylalanine or tryptophan. The D gene is left open where the match is weak. Rows give clone size only sometimes, using once, few, many, or a class for an expanded clone.

clone_size	j_call	v_call	d_call	cdr3_aa	cdr3_nt
NA	TRBJ1-5	TRBV16	NA	CASSQSGRANQPQHF	TGTGCCAGCAGCCAATCAGGGAGAGCGAATCAGCCCCAGCATTTT
NA	TRBJ2-5	TRBV7-8	NA	CASSSGGRETQYF	TGTGCCAGCAGCTCTGGGGGGAGAGAGACCCAGTACTTC
NA	TRBJ1-2	TRBV19	TRBD1	CASSPRDSHFYYGYTF	TGTGCCAGTAGTCCCCGGGACAGCCACTTTTACTATGGCTACACCTTC
NA	TRBJ2-3	TRBV10-2	NA	CATEPGITDTQYF	TGCGCCACCGAACCCGGGATCACAGATACGCAGTATTTT
NA	TRBJ2-7	TRBV7-9	NA	CASSRAGGVGYEQYF	TGTGCCAGCAGCCGGGCGGGCGGGGTCGGCTACGAGCAGTACTTC
few	TRBJ2-1	TRBV19	NA	CASSVQGDNEQFF	TGTGCCAGTAGTGTCCAGGGCGACAATGAGCAGTTCTTC
NA	TRBJ2-7	TRBV7-9	TRBD1	CASSLSQGSRYEQYF	TGTGCCAGCAGCTTATCACAGGGGTCTAGGTACGAGCAGTACTTC
NA	TRBJ2-7	TRBV5-1	NA	CASSLTHHRQDSYEQYF	TGCGCCAGCAGCTTGACCCACCACCGACAGGATTCCTACGAGCAGTACTTC
NA	TRBJ1-1	TRBV27	NA	CASSLTEMNTEAFF	TGTGCCAGCAGTTTAACGGAGATGAACACTGAAGCTTTCTTT
NA	TRBJ2-5	TRBV7-8	NA	CASSLDGGPETQYF	TGTGCCAGCAGCTTAGATGGGGGCCCAGAGACCCAGTACTTC
NA	TRBJ2-1	TRBV7-9	TRBD1	CASSLAQGAYNEQFF	TGTGCCAGCAGCTTAGCGCAGGGGGCCTACAATGAGCAGTTCTTC
NA	TRBJ1-1	TRBV28	NA	CASSFAGGGTEAFF	TGTGCCAGCAGCTTTGCGGGAGGGGGGACTGAAGCTTTCTTT
NA	TRBJ2-3	TRBV6-6	TRBD1	CASTTRTGLDTQYF	TGTGCCAGCACCACCCGGACAGGTTTGGATACGCAGTATTTT
NA	TRBJ2-5	TRBV30	TRBD2	CAWSWTSGETQYF	TGTGCCTGGAGTTGGACTAGCGGAGAGACCCAGTACTTC
NA	TRBJ2-7	TRBV6-5	NA	CASSYSMTVSYEQYF	TGTGCCAGCAGTTACTCAATGACAGTTTCCTACGAGCAGTACTTC
NA	TRBJ1-1	TRBV5-1	TRBD1	CASSLDVTGAIEAFF	TGCGCCAGCAGCTTGGACGTAACAGGGGCCATCGAAGCTTTCTTT
NA	TRBJ2-5	TRBV6-5	NA	CASSYSMGLKTQYF	TGTGCCAGCAGTTACTCGATGGGGCTGAAGACCCAGTACTTC
NA	TRBJ2-7	TRBV6-6	NA	CASSGVGLRNF	TGTGCCAGCAGCGGCGTAGGACTACGTAACTTC
NA	TRBJ2-1	TRBV7-2	NA	CASSFLAYNEQFF	TGTGCCAGCAGCTTTCTCGCCTACAATGAGCAGTTCTTC
NA	TRBJ2-1	TRBV27	NA	CASSYDFNEQFF	TGTGCCAGCAGTTATGACTTCAATGAGCAGTTCTTC
NA	TRBJ1-2	TRBV9	TRBD1	CASSDTGALSGYTF	TGTGCCAGCAGCGACACAGGGGCGCTTTCTGGCTACACCTTC
medium-sized	TRBJ2-3	TRBV6-4	TRBD2	CASSDSVGGTDTQYF	TGTGCCAGCAGTGACTCGGTGGGAGGGACAGATACGCAGTATTTT
NA	TRBJ2-1	TRBV13	NA	CASSSEGGRSNEQFF	TGTGCCAGCAGCTCGGAGGGGGGGCGTAGCAATGAGCAGTTCTTC
NA	TRBJ2-7	TRBV9	NA	CASSPHRGTSYEQYF	TGTGCCAGCAGTCCCCATAGGGGGACCTCCTACGAGCAGTACTTC
NA	TRBJ2-7	TRBV27	TRBD2	CASSFSSGTRGYEQYF	TGTGCCAGCAGTTTTTCATCCGGGACTAGGGGCTACGAGCAGTACTTC
NA	TRBJ2-7	TRBV7-6	NA	CASSPRTGTTYEQYF	TGTGCCAGCAGCCCACGAACCGGGACAACCTACGAGCAGTACTTC
NA	TRBJ2-3	TRBV27	TRBD1	CASSPDRGRDTQYF	TGTGCCAGCAGTCCGGACAGGGGGCGAGATACGCAGTATTTT